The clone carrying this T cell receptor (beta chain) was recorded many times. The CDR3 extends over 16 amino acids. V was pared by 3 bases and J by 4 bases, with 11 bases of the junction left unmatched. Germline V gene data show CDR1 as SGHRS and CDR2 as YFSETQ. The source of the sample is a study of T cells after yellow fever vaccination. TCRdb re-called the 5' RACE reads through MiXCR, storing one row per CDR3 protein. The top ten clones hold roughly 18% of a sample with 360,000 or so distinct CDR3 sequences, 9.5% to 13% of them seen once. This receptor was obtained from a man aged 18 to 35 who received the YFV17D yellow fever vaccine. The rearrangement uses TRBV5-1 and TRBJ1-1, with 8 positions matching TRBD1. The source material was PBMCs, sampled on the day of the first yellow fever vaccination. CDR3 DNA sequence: TGCGCCAGCAGCTACCCACTCAGGGGGCGTCGCACTGAAGCTTTCTTT. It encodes CASSYPLRGRRTEAFF.